The 2 T cell receptor beta chains given below trace back to one sample, sequenced in a study of blood T cell repertoires in COVID-19 (dated by TCRdb to 2020 to 2021). Libraries were prepared through the immunoSEQ multiplex PCR assay. The clones in this table, taken by TCRdb from immuneACCESS, are in-frame only. Not every clone is retained; where verified, under half of the shortfall comes from an unresolved V gene, and the cause of the rest is unknown. A total of a few hundred thousand clones appear in this sample, roughly nine tenths of them only once. The ten largest account for around 6.5% of the sample. Input material: peripheral blood. These receptors all come from a man aged 55 to 70 with acute or convalescent COVID-19.

V gene TRBV7-8 combines with J gene TRBJ1-2; D might be TRBD1 (5 bases). The V and J ends lost 1 base and 8 bases respectively, with 11 bases between them. The CDR3 totals 13 residues. Germline loops: CDR1 SGHVS, CDR2 FQNEAQ. CDR3 nucleotides: TGTGCCAGCAGCTTAGACCCAGGGCAGGGCTACACCTTC. Residues: CASSLDPGQGYTF.

The chain carries TRBV15 and TRBJ2-2, with 9 bases fitting TRBD2. There are 17 residues in the CDR3. Germline V gene data show CDR1 as LNHNV and CDR2 as YYDKDF (reference sequence). The ends lost 2 bases at V and 6 bases at J; junction bases unmatched: 10. CDR3 coding DNA: TGTGCCACCAGCAGATTCTTAGCGGGAGTCTCGGCCGGGGAGCTGTTTTTT. Residues: CATSRFLAGVSAGELFF. Full variable domain (missing parts from reference TRBV15 and TRBJ2-2): DAMVIQNPRYQVTQFGKPVTLSCSQTLNHNVMYWYQQKSSQAPKLLFHYYDKDFNNEADTPDNFQSRRPNTSFCFLDIRSPGLGDTAMYLCATSRFLAGVSAGELFFGEGSRLTVL.